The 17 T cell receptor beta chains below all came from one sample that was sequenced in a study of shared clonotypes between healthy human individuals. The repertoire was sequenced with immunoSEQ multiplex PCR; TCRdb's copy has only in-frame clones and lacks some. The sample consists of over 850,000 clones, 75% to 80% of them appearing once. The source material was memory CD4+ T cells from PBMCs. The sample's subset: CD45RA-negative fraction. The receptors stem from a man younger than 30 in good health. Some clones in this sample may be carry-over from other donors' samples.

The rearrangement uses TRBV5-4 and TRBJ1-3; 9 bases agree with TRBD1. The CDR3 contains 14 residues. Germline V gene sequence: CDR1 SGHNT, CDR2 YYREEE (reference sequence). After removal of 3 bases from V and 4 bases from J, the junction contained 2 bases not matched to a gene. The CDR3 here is CASSSGTGGNTIYF. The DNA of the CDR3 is TGTGCCAGCAGCTCAGGGACAGGGGGAAACACCATATATTTT.

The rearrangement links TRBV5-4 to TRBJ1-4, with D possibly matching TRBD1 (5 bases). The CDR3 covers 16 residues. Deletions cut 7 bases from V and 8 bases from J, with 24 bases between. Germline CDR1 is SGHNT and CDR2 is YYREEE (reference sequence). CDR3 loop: CASALHAGQGGEKLFF. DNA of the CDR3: TGTGCCAGCGCCCTTCACGCGGGCCAGGGTGGCGAAAAACTGTTTTTT.

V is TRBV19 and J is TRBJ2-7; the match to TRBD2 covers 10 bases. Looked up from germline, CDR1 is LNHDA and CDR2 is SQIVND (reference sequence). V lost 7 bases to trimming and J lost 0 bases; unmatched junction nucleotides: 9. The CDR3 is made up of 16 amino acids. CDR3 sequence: CASKNPAGGNSYEQYF. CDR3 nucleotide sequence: TGTGCCAGTAAAAACCCAGCGGGAGGGAACTCCTACGAGCAGTACTTC.

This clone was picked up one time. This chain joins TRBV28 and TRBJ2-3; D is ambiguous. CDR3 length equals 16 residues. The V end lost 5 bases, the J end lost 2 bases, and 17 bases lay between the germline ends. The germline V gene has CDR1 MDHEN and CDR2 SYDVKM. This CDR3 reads CASSVGPSNPTDTQYF. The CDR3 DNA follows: TGTGCCAGCAGTGTAGGACCTTCCAACCCCACAGATACGCAGTATTTT.

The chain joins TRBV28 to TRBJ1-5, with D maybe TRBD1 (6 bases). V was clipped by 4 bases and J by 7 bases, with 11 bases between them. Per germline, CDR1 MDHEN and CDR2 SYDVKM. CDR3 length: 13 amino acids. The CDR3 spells CASSWDNGQPQHF. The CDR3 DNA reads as TGTGCCAGCAGTTGGGACAACGGACAGCCCCAGCATTTT.

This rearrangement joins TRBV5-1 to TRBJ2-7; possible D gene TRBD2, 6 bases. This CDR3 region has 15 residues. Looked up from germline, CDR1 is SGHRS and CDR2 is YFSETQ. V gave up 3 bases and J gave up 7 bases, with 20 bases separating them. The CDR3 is CASSSLTSSVEEQYF. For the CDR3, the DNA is TGCGCCAGCAGCTCCCTGACTAGTAGTGTGGAGGAGCAGTACTTC.

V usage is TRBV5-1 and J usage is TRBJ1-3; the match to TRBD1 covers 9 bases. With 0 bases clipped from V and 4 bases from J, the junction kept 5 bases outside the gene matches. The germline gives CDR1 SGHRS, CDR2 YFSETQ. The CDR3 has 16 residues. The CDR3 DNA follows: TGCGCCAGCAGCTTGGTGGGACAGGGAGTCGGAAACACCATATATTTT. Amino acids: CASSLVGQGVGNTIYF.

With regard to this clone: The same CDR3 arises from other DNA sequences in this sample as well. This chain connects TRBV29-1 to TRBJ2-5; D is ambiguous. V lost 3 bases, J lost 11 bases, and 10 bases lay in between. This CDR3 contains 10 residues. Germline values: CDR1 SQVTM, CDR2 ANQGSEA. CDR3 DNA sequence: TGCAGCGTTGACGAAAGGGCTCAGTACTTC. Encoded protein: CSVDERAQYF. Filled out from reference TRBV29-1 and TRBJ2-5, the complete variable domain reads SAVISQKPSRDICQRGTSLTIQCQVDSQVTMMFWYRQQPGQSLTLIATANQGSEATYESGFVIDKFPISRPNLTFSTLTVSNMSPEDSSIYLCSVDERAQYFGPGTRLLVL.

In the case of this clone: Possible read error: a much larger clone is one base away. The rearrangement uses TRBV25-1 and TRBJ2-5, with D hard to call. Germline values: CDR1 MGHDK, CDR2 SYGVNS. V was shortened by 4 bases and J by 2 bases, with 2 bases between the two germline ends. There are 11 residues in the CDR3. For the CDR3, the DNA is TGTGCCAGCAGTGTACAAGAGACCCAGTACTTC. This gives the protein CASSVQETQYF.

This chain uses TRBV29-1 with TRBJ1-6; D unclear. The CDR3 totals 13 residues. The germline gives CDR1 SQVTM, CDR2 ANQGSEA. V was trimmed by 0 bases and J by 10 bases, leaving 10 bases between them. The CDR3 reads CSVEEPIGSPLHF. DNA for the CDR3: TGCAGCGTTGAAGAACCTATTGGGTCACCCCTCCACTTT. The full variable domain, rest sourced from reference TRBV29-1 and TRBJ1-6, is SAVISQKPSRDICQRGTSLTIQCQVDSQVTMMFWYRQQPGQSLTLIATANQGSEATYESGFVIDKFPISRPNLTFSTLTVSNMSPEDSSIYLCSVEEPIGSPLHFGNGTRLTVT.

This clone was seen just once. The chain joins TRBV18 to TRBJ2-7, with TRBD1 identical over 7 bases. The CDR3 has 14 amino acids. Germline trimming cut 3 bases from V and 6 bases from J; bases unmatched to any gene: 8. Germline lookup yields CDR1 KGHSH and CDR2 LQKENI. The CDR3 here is CASSPWDSGGEQYF. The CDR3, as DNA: TGTGCCAGCTCACCTTGGGACAGTGGAGGCGAGCAGTACTTC. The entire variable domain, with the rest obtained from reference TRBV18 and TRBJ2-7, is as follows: NAGVMQNPRHLVRRRGQEARLRCSPMKGHSHVYWYRQLPEEGLKFMVYLQKENIIDESGMPKERFSAEFPKEGPSILRIQQVVRGDSAAYFCASSPWDSGGEQYFGPGTRLTVT.

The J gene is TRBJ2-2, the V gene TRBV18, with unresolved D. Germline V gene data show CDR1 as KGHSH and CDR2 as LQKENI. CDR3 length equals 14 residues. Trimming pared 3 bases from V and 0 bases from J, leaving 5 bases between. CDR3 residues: CASSPLPNTGELFF. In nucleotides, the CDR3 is TGTGCCAGCTCACCGCTTCCGAACACCGGGGAGCTGTTTTTT.

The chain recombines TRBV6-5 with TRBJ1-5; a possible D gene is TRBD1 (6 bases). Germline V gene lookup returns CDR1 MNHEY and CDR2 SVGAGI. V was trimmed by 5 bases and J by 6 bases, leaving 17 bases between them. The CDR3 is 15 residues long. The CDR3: CASSRGGTPGQPQHF. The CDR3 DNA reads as TGTGCCAGCAGTAGGGGGGGGACACCCGGTCAGCCCCAGCATTTT.

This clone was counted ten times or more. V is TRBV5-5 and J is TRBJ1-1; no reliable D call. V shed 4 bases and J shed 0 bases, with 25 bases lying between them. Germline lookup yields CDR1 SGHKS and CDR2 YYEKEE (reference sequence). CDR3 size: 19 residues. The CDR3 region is CASSRVLPSGRHVNTEAFF. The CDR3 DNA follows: TGTGCCAGCAGCAGAGTGTTACCTTCCGGTCGGCATGTGAACACTGAAGCTTTCTTT.

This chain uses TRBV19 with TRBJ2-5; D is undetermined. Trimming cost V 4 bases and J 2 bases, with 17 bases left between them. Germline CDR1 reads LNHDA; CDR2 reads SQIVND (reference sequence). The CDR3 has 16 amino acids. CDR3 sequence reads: CASSTQFRTSQETQYF. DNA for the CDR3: TGTGCCAGTAGTACTCAATTTCGGACCTCGCAAGAGACCCAGTACTTC.

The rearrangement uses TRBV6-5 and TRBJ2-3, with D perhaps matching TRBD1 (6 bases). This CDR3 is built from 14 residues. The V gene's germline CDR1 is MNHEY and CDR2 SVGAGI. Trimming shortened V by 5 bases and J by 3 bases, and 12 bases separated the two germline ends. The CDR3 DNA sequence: TGTGCCAGCAGTCTAGACAGGAGTACAGATACGCAGTATTTT. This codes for CASSLDRSTDTQYF.

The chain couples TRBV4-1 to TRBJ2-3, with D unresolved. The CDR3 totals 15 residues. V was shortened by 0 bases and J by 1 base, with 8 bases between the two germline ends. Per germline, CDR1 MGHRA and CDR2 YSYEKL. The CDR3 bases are TGCGCCAGCAGCCAAGATCTGGATCGCACAGATACGCAGTATTTT. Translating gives CASSQDLDRTDTQYF.